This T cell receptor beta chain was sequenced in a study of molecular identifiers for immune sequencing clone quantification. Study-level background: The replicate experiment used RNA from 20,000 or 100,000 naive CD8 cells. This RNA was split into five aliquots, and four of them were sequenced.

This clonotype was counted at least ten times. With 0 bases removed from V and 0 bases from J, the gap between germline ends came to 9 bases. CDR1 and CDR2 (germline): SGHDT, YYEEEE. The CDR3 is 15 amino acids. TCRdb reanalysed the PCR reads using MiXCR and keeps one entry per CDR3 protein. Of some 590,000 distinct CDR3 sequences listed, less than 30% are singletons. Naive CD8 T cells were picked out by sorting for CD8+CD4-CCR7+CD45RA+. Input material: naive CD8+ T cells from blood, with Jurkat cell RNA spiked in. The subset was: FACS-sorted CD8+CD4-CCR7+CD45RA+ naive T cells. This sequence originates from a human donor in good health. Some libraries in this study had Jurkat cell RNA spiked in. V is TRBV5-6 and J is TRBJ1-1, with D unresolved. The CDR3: CASSLGGRMNTEAFF. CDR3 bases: TGTGCCAGCAGCTTGGGCGGCCGGATGAACACTGAAGCTTTCTTT.